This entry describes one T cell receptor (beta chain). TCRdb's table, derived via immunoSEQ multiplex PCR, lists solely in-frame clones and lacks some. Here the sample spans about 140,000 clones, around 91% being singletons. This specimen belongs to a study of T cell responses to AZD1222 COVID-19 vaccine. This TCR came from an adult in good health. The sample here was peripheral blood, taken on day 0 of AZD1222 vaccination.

The CDR3 sequence is CASSLIGGTLNTGELFF. The DNA of the CDR3 is TGCGCCAGCAGCTTGATTGGGGGGACTCTGAACACCGGGGAGCTGTTTTTT. V is TRBV5-1 and J is TRBJ2-2, with D possibly TRBD2 on 6 matching bases. Germline V gene data show CDR1 as SGHRS and CDR2 as YFSETQ. The CDR3 covers 17 residues. Trimming pared 1 base from V and 1 base from J, leaving 14 bases between.